These 13 T cell receptor beta chains originate from one sample sequenced in a study of control samples from healthy donors and cancer patients. Assay: immunoSEQ multiplex PCR; the TCRdb copy retains only in-frame clones and omits some. The profile covers roughly 120,000 clones, with 85% to 90% appearing a single time and around 2.5% taken by the ten largest. The sequenced sample consisted of blood. The receptors stem from a woman in her seventies in good health.

The chain uses TRBV5-1 and TRBJ2-1, with a tentative D call TRBD1 (6 bases). The CDR3 totals 14 residues. V lost 8 bases and J 0 bases, leaving 12 bases between the germline ends. Germline values: CDR1 SGHRS, CDR2 YFSETQ. CDR3 loop: CASAGTNSYNEQFF. The CDR3 bases are TGCGCCAGTGCCGGGACAAACTCCTACAATGAGCAGTTCTTC.

V gene TRBV19 combines with J gene TRBJ1-6; D ambiguous. Germline values: CDR1 LNHDA, CDR2 SQIVND (reference sequence). Trimming removed 1 base from V and 9 bases from J, with 4 bases in between. The CDR3 totals 12 residues. The CDR3 DNA is TGTGCCAGTAGTATAGGGGGTTCACCCCTCCACTTT. Its translation is CASSIGGSPLHF.

The J gene is TRBJ2-1, the V gene TRBV11-3; maybe TRBD2 (7 bases). The CDR3 loop spans 15 amino acids. Per the germline V gene, CDR1 is SGHNT and CDR2 is YENEEA. V dropped 1 base and J dropped 4 bases, with 11 bases sitting between them. The CDR3 sequence is CASSLGGGAYNEQFF. In DNA, the CDR3 is TGTGCCAGCAGCTTAGGGGGGGGCGCTTACAATGAGCAGTTCTTC.

The genes are TRBV21-1 and TRBJ2-2. TRBV21-1 is classified as a pseudogene. The CDR3 is made up of 16 amino acids. This CDR3 is CASSKRRGANTGELFF. CDR3 DNA sequence: TGTGCCAGCAGCAAGAGGAGGGGGGCGAACACCGGGGAGCTGTTTTTT.

This chain uses TRBV29-1 with TRBJ1-1; D perhaps matches TRBD1 (6 bases). CDR3 size: 13 residues. The germline V and J ends were trimmed by 4 bases and 4 bases, with 13 bases remaining between them. CDR1 is SQVTM and CDR2 is ANQGSEA in the germline V gene. The CDR3 nucleotides are TGCAGCGTTGGCGTCCCAGGGGTCACTGAAGCTTTCTTT. This sequence encodes CSVGVPGVTEAFF.

In its sample, this clone was seen once. The chain couples TRBV29-1 to TRBJ1-2; D not resolved. The CDR3 covers 12 residues. Trimming took off 4 bases at V and 3 bases at J, with 9 bases between the two ends. Germline V gene sequence: CDR1 SQVTM, CDR2 ANQGSEA. The DNA of the CDR3 is TGCAGCGTTGCGGCGAGGGACTATGGCTACACCTTC. Its protein product is CSVAARDYGYTF.

The chain uses TRBV7-9 and TRBJ1-1, with 8 bases lining up with TRBD1. The CDR3 extends over 15 amino acids. Germline-derived CDR1 and CDR2 are SEHNR and FQNEAQ (reference sequence). The V segment lost 4 bases and the J segment 1 base; nucleotides outside the gene matches: 5. This CDR3 is CASSSTGVANTEAFF. DNA of the CDR3: TGTGCCAGCAGCTCGACAGGGGTCGCGAACACTGAAGCTTTCTTT.

This chain links TRBV9 with TRBJ1-2, with D perhaps TRBD1 (5 bases). V lost 3 bases and J lost 8, with 17 bases in between. The CDR3 extends over 14 amino acids. Germline CDR1 is SGDLS and CDR2 is YYNGEE. Written as DNA, the CDR3 is TGTGCCAGCAGCGCGCCCGGGGCTCCAGGGGGCTACACCTTC. Translation: CASSAPGAPGGYTF.

The chain is built from TRBV6-2 or TRBV6-3 and TRBJ1-2; a weak D match, TRBD1 (5 bases). This CDR3 has 14 residues. Germline V gene data show CDR1 as MNHEY and CDR2 as SVGEGT. V was clipped by 6 bases and J by 5 bases, with 16 bases between them. The CDR3 reads CASSHDRRLYGYTF. The CDR3 coding sequence is TGTGCCAGCAGCCATGACAGAAGATTATATGGCTACACCTTC.

The V call is TRBV11-2, the J call TRBJ2-2; TRBD1 matches at 7 bases. CDR1 is SGHAT and CDR2 is FQNNGV in the germline V gene. Losses at the gene ends were 3 bases for V and 0 bases for J; bases not matched to a gene: 1. The CDR3 is 15 residues long. The CDR3 is CASSFTGANTGELFF. CDR3 nucleotides: TGTGCCAGCAGCTTTACAGGGGCGAACACCGGGGAGCTGTTTTTT.

The V gene is TRBV10-3, the J gene TRBJ2-3, with D tentatively TRBD1 (6 bases). V lost 10 bases to trimming and J lost 6 bases, with 20 bases between them. This CDR3 region has 14 residues. Germline CDR1 and CDR2: ENHRY and SYGVKD. The CDR3 DNA is TGTGCCACCCAGGGGACCACGATTTTGGATACGCAGTATTTT. Its translation: CATQGTTILDTQYF.

The genes are TRBV5-4 and TRBJ2-3, with a weak D call TRBD1 (6 bases). Per germline, CDR1 SGHNT and CDR2 YYREEE (reference sequence). CDR3 length: 14 residues. The V and J ends lost 3 bases and 3 bases respectively, with 11 bases between them. CDR3 amino acids: CASSSDSSTDTQYF. The CDR3, as DNA: TGTGCCAGCAGCTCGGACAGTTCGACAGATACGCAGTATTTT.

This clone was seen only once. V and J are TRBV11-3 and TRBJ1-6; D remains unclear. This CDR3 has 13 residues. Germline CDR1 reads SGHNT; CDR2 reads YENEEA. The V end lost 0 bases, the J end lost 10 bases, and 7 bases lay between the germline ends. CDR3 in DNA: TGTGCCAGCAGCTTAGACAGGCGGTCACCCCTCCACTTT. Translating it yields CASSLDRRSPLHF.